This TCR beta chain stems from a study of ipilimumab plus nivolumab after autologous stem cell transplantation. Study-level information: A median of roughly 8 nivolumab and roughly 5 ipilimumab doses were given.

Data came from immunoSEQ multiplex PCR; TCRdb stores just in-frame clones and leaves some out. The sample records some 44,000 clones, 70% to 90% being singletons. The ends were cut back, 3 bases at V and 5 bases at J, with 15 bases in the middle. The CDR3 loop spans 15 amino acids. CDR1 and CDR2 (germline): SGDLS, YYNGEE. The source is a male donor with multiple myeloma. The V gene is TRBV9, the J gene TRBJ1-3; no clear D gene. The input for sequencing was PBMCs, taken in a trial of ipilimumab plus nivolumab as post-transplant consolidation. For the CDR3, the DNA is TGTGCCAGCAGCGACTCGCGGTTGGCGAGAAACACCATATATTTT. Its protein product is CASSDSRLARNTIYF.